This T cell receptor (beta chain) originates from a study of T-cell memory formation after mild COVID-19. General study findings and limits: CD4+ clones that contracted lay mainly in CM and EM; CD8+ ones lay in EMRA.

J was trimmed by 3 bases and V by 3 bases; bases with no gene match: 8. The CDR3 is 15 residues long. Looked up from germline, CDR1 is DFQATT and CDR2 is SNEGSKA (reference sequence). With constant-segment primers, 5'RACE yielded cDNA libraries of TCR alpha and TCR beta that carried sample barcodes and UMIs. TCRdb re-called the 5' RACE reads with MiXCR, one entry per CDR3 protein. The data hold about 160,000 distinct CDR3 sequences, with around a third observed a single time. To note about this clonotype: Antigen: not known.

The sequence derives from an adult woman who had mild COVID-19 (a few samples of this study predate the infection). Cell type and time point are not known. The J gene is TRBJ2-1, the V gene TRBV20-1, with 7 nucleotides matching TRBD2. Sequenced material: PBMCs or a T cell subset sorted from them (not recorded which). CDR3 DNA: TGCAGTGCTAGGAGTCCAGCGGGGAACTACAATGAGCAGTTCTTC. Amino acid sequence: CSARSPAGNYNEQFF.